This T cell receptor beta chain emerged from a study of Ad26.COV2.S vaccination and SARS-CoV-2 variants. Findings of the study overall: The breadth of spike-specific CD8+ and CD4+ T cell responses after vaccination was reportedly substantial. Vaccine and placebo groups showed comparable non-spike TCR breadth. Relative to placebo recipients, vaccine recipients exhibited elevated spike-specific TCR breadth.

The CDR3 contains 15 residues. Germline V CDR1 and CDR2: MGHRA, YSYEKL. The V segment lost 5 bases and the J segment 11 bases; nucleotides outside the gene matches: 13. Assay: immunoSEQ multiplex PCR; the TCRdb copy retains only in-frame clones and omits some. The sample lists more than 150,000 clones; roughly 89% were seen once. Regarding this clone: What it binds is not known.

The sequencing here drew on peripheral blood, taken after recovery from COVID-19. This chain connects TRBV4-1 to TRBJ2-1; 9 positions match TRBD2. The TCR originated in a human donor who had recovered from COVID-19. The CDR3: CASSSPGSGRPQQFF. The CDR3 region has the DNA TGCGCCAGCAGCTCGCCGGGTAGCGGGAGACCTCAGCAGTTCTTC.